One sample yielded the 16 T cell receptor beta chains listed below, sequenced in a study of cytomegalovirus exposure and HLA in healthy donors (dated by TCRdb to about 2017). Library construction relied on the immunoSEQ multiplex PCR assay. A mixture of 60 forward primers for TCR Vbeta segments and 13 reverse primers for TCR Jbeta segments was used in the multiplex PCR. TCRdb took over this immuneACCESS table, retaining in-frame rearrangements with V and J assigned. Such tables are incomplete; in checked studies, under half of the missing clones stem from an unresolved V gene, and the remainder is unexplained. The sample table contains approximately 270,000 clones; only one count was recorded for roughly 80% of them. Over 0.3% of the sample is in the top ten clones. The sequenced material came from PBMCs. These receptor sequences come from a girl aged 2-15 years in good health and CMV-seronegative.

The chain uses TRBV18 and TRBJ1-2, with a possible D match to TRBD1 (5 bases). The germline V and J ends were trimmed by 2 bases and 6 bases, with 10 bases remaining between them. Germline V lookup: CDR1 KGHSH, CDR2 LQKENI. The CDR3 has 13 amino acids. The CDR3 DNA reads TGTGCCAGCTCACCAGCAGGGACTGATGGCTACACCTTC. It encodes CASSPAGTDGYTF. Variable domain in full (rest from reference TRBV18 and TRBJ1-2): NAGVMQNPRHLVRRRGQEARLRCSPMKGHSHVYWYRQLPEEGLKFMVYLQKENIIDESGMPKERFSAEFPKEGPSILRIQQVVRGDSAAYFCASSPAGTDGYTFGSGTRLTVV.

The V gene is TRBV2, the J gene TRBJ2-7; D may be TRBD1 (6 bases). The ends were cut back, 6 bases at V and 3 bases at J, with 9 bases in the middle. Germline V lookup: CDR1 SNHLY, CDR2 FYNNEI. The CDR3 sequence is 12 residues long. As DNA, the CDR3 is TGTGCCAGCAGATTGACAGGCTACGAGCAGTACTTC. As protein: CASRLTGYEQYF.

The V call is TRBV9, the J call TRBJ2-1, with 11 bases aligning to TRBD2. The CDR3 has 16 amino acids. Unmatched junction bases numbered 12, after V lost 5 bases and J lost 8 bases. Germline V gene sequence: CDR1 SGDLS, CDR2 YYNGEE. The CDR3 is CASRGLAGGPSDEQFF. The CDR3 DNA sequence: TGTGCCAGCAGAGGATTAGCGGGAGGGCCGTCGGATGAGCAGTTCTTC.

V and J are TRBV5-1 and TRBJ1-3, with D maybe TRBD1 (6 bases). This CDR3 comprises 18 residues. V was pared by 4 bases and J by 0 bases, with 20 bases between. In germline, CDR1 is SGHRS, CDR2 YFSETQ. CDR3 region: CASSPTRTEIYSGNTIYF. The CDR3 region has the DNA TGCGCCAGCAGCCCTACCAGGACAGAAATTTACTCTGGAAACACCATATATTTT. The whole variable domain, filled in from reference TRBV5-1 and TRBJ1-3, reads KAGVTQTPRYLIKTRGQQVTLSCSPISGHRSVSWYQQTPGQGLQFLFEYFSETQRNKGNFPGRFSGRQFSNSRSEMNVSTLELGDSALYLCASSPTRTEIYSGNTIYFGEGSWLTVV.

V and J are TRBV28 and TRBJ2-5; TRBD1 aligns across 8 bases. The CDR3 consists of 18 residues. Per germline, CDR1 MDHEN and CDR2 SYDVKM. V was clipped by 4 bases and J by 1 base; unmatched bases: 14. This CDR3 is CASSSVGGQGNLQETQYF. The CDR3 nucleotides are TGTGCCAGCAGTTCCGTTGGTGGACAGGGCAATCTCCAAGAGACCCAGTACTTC.

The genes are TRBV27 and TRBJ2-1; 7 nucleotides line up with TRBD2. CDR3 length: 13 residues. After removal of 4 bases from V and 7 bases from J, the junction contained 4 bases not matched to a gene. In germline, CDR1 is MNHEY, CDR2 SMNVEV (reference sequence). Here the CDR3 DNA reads TGTGCCAGCAGTTCAAATAGCGGGAATGAGCAGTTCTTC. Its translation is CASSSNSGNEQFF.

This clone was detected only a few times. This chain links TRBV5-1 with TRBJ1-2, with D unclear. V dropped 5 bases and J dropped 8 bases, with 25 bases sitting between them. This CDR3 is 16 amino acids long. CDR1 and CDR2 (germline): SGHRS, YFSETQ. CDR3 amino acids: CASSHAPETNRRGYTF. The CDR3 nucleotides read TGCGCCAGCAGTCACGCTCCCGAGACAAACCGGAGGGGCTACACCTTC.

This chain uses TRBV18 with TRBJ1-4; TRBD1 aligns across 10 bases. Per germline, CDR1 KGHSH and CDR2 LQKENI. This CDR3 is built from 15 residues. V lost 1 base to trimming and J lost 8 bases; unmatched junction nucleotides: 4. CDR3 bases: TGTGCCAGCTCACCACGACAGGGGGCGGTGGAAAAACTGTTTTTT. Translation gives CASSPRQGAVEKLFF.

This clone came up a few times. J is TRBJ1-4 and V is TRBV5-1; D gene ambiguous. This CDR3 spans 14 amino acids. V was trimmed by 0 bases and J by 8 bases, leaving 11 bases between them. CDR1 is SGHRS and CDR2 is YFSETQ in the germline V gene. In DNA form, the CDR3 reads TGCGCCAGCAGCTTGGGAAAAGGGAGCGAAAAACTGTTTTTT. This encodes CASSLGKGSEKLFF.

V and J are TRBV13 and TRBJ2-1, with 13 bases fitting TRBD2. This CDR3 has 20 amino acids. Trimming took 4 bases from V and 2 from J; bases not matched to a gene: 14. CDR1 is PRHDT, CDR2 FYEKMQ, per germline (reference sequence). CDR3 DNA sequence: TGTGCCAGCAGCTCCGCCGGACTAGCGGGGGACGGGTGGACCTACAATGAGCAGTTCTTC. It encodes CASSSAGLAGDGWTYNEQFF.

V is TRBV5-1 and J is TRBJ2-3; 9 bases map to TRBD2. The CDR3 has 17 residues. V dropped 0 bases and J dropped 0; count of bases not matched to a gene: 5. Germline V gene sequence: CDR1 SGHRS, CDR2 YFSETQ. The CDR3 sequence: CASSLVSGSMSTDTQYF. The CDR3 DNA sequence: TGCGCCAGCAGCTTGGTTAGCGGGAGTATGAGCACAGATACGCAGTATTTT.

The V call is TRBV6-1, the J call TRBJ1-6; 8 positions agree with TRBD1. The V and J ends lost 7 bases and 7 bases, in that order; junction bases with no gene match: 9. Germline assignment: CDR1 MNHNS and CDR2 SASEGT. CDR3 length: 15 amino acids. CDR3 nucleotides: TGTGCCAGCAATGTCGGACAGGGCGGGAATTCACCCCTCCACTTT. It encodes CASNVGQGGNSPLHF.

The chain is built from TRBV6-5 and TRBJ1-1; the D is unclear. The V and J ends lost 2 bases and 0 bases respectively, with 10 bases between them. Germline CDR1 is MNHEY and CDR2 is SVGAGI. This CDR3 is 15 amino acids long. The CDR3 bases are TGTGCCAGCAGTTACGGGTGGGCCATGAACACTGAAGCTTTCTTT. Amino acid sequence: CASSYGWAMNTEAFF.

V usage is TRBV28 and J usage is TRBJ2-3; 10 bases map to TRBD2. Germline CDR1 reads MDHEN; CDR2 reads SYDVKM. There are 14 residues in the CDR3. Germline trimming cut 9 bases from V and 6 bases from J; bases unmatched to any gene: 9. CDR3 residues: CASQSGRAVDTQYF. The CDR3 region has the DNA TGTGCCAGTCAGAGCGGGAGGGCGGTGGATACGCAGTATTTT.

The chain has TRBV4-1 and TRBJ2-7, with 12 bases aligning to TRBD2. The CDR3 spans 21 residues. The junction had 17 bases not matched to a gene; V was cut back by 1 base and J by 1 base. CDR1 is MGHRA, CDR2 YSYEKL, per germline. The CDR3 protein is CASSQVGLFSGLAGKSYEQYF. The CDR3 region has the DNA TGCGCCAGCAGCCAAGTCGGGCTTTTTTCAGGACTAGCGGGAAAGTCCTACGAGCAGTACTTC.

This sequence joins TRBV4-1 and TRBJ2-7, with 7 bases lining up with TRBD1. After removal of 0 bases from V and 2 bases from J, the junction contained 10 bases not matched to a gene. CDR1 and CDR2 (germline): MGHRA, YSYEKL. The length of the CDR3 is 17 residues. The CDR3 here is CASSQDKFGTATYEQYF. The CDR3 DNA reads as TGCGCCAGCAGCCAAGATAAGTTTGGGACAGCTACCTACGAGCAGTACTTC.